Each of the 27 T cell receptor beta chains below was sequenced from the same sample in a study of OX40 agonist ivuxolimab in advanced cancers. The assay was immunoSEQ multiplex PCR, and TCRdb's table has in-frame clones only and misses some. The table shows under 100,000 clones, with 92% occurring only once. Sequenced here: CD4+ or CD8+ T cells sorted from blood, sampled in a trial of the OX40 agonist ivuxolimab. Receptors were obtained from an adult with an advanced solid tumor such as melanoma, head and neck, liver or kidney cancer.

The rearrangement joins TRBV9 to TRBJ1-2; the D gene is possibly TRBD1 (5 bases). V was shortened by 3 bases and J by 2 bases, with 14 bases between the two germline ends. The CDR3 is 15 amino acids. Germline lookup yields CDR1 SGDLS and CDR2 YYNGEE. CDR3 sequence reads: CASSGREGTNYGYTF. In DNA, the CDR3 is TGTGCCAGCAGCGGGCGTGAAGGGACCAACTATGGCTACACCTTC. Complete variable domain (other parts from reference TRBV9 and TRBJ1-2): DSGVTQTPKHLITATGQRVTLRCSPRSGDLSVYWYQQSLDQGLQFLIQYYNGEERAKGNILERFSAQQFPDLHSELNLSSLELGDSALYFCASSGREGTNYGYTFGSGTRLTVV.

In this sample, this clone turned up once. The chain couples TRBV5-1 to TRBJ2-2; D is ambiguous. The CDR3 is made up of 16 amino acids. Germline V gene lookup returns CDR1 SGHRS and CDR2 YFSETQ. The V end was cut by 1 base, the J end by 0 bases, with 10 bases between. This CDR3 is CASSLSQAANTGELFF. The CDR3, as DNA: TGCGCCAGCAGCTTGTCGCAGGCCGCGAACACCGGGGAGCTGTTTTTT.

This rearrangement joins TRBV29-1 to TRBJ2-7; D is uncertain. The germline gives CDR1 SQVTM, CDR2 ANQGSEA. Between the trimmed V and J ends, which lost 6 bases and 0 bases, there was a span of 9 bases. The CDR3 runs to 12 residues. CDR3 in DNA: TGCAGCGTCTTAACCGACTCCTACGAGCAGTACTTC. This codes for CSVLTDSYEQYF.

The V gene is TRBV9, the J gene TRBJ2-1, with TRBD1 matching over 10 bases. There are 17 residues in the CDR3. V dropped 0 bases and J dropped 6; count of bases not matched to a gene: 9. The germline V gene encodes CDR1 SGDLS and CDR2 YYNGEE. The CDR3 spells CASSVGLGQGTLNEQFF. The DNA of the CDR3 is TGTGCCAGCAGCGTAGGATTGGGACAGGGGACTCTCAATGAGCAGTTCTTC. The whole variable domain, remainder taken from reference TRBV9 and TRBJ2-1, is DSGVTQTPKHLITATGQRVTLRCSPRSGDLSVYWYQQSLDQGLQFLIQYYNGEERAKGNILERFSAQQFPDLHSELNLSSLELGDSALYFCASSVGLGQGTLNEQFFGPGTRLTVL.

The J gene is TRBJ2-3, the V gene TRBV18, with TRBD2 matching over 9 bases. From germline, CDR1 is KGHSH and CDR2 LQKENI. The ends lost 4 bases at V and 6 bases at J; junction bases unmatched: 8. The CDR3 has 15 amino acids. CDR3 coding DNA: TGTGCCAGCTCACTGACTAGCGGCATGGGGGATACGCAGTATTTT. This gives the protein CASSLTSGMGDTQYF.

This sequence joins TRBV2 and TRBJ2-1, with D unresolved. Germline CDR1 is SNHLY and CDR2 is FYNNEI. The V gene lost 5 bases and the J gene lost 3 bases, with 11 bases spanning the gap. CDR3 size: 14 residues. The CDR3: CASSLGPRYNEQFF. In DNA, the CDR3 is TGTGCCAGCAGTTTAGGGCCCCGCTACAATGAGCAGTTCTTC. Filled out from reference TRBV2 and TRBJ2-1, the complete variable domain reads EPEVTQTPSHQVTQMGQEVILRCVPISNHLYFYWYRQILGQKVEFLVSFYNNEISEKSEIFDDQFSVERPDGSNFTLKIRSTKLEDSAMYFCASSLGPRYNEQFFGPGTRLTVL.

This clone came up a few times. This chain joins TRBV18 and TRBJ1-2; no reliable D call. V lost 2 bases, J lost 4 bases, and 14 bases lay in between. The CDR3 totals 15 residues. Germline CDR1 KGHSH, CDR2 LQKENI. This CDR3 reads CASSPREGVGYGYTF. CDR3 sequence (DNA): TGTGCCAGCTCACCAAGAGAGGGCGTCGGCTATGGCTACACCTTC.

This clone has more than one count but fewer than ten. The rearrangement uses TRBV6-5 and TRBJ1-1; TRBD1 matches at 8 bases. Trimming took 5 bases from V and 1 from J; bases not matched to a gene: 3. This CDR3 comprises 14 residues. From germline, CDR1 is MNHEY and CDR2 SVGAGI. The DNA of the CDR3 is TGTGCCAGCAGTCGCCAGGGGGCGAACACTGAAGCTTTCTTT. Translated: CASSRQGANTEAFF.

This chain links TRBV18 with TRBJ1-2; perhaps TRBD1 as D (6 bases). Per germline, CDR1 KGHSH and CDR2 LQKENI. Trimming took off 4 bases at V and 0 bases at J, with 15 bases between the two ends. The CDR3 length is 16 residues. The chain's CDR3 is CASSLSQGSANYGYTF. The DNA for the CDR3 is TGTGCCAGCTCACTGAGTCAGGGGTCCGCTAACTATGGCTACACCTTC.

The chain employs TRBV27 and TRBJ1-2; D is undetermined. The CDR3 spans 13 residues. Germline CDR1 and CDR2: MNHEY and SMNVEV (reference sequence). V was clipped by 2 bases and J by 8 bases, with 12 bases between them. CDR3 DNA sequence: TGTGCCAGCAGTTTAGCAAGAGAACGAGGCTACACCTTC. Its translation: CASSLARERGYTF.

The genes are TRBV10-3 and TRBJ2-1, with D unresolved. Trimming removed 3 bases at V and 4 bases at J, with 10 bases between. The CDR3 consists of 14 residues. Per the germline V gene, CDR1 is ENHRY and CDR2 is SYGVKD. In DNA, the CDR3 is TGTGCCATCAGTGATGTAACAGTATACAATGAGCAGTTCTTC. It codes for CAISDVTVYNEQFF.

The chain combines TRBV10-1 with TRBJ2-2; D tentatively fits TRBD1 or TRBD2 (5 bases each). The CDR3 covers 14 residues. V was clipped by 11 bases and J by 1 base, with 14 bases between them. CDR1 and CDR2 from the germline V gene are WNHNN and SYGVQD (reference sequence). The CDR3 spells CAGALGENTGELFF. In nucleotides, the CDR3 is TGCGCCGGCGCGCTGGGGGAGAACACCGGGGAGCTGTTTTTT.

This chain connects TRBV10-3 to TRBJ2-2; no firm D call. Between the trimmed V and J ends, which lost 0 bases and 2 bases, there was a span of 4 bases. CDR3 size: 14 residues. Germline V gene data show CDR1 as ENHRY and CDR2 as SYGVKD. CDR3 nucleotides: TGTGCCATCAGTGAGTCAGGAAACACCGGGGAGCTGTTTTTT. Translation gives CAISESGNTGELFF.

The genes are TRBV29-1 and TRBJ2-5; D gene ambiguous. CDR1 and CDR2 (germline): SQVTM, ANQGSEA. This CDR3 region has 12 residues. Trimming pared 3 bases from V and 7 bases from J, leaving 12 bases between. This chain's CDR3 is CSVEDGPRTQYF. The CDR3, as DNA: TGCAGCGTTGAGGATGGGCCTCGGACCCAGTACTTC.

This clone appeared once. The chain recombines TRBV5-6 with TRBJ2-7; the D gene is possibly TRBD2 (6 bases). From germline, CDR1 is SGHDT and CDR2 YYEEEE. This CDR3 comprises 14 residues. Trimming removed 4 bases at V and 3 bases at J, with 14 bases between. CDR3 in amino acids: CASSTTGRIYEQYF. The CDR3 nucleotides read TGTGCCAGCAGCACCACGGGGAGGATCTACGAGCAGTACTTC.

This chain uses TRBV6-5 with TRBJ2-5; D unresolved. Germline assignment: CDR1 MNHEY and CDR2 SVGAGI. This CDR3 has 12 amino acids. Trimming stripped 2 bases from V and 8 bases from J, with 9 bases between. The CDR3 loop is CASSYDGRTQYF. DNA of the CDR3: TGTGCCAGCAGTTACGATGGTCGTACCCAGTACTTC.

The J gene is TRBJ1-6, the V gene TRBV7-9; no firm D call. The ends were cut back, 3 bases at V and 6 bases at J, with 6 bases in the middle. CDR3 size: 13 residues. Germline lookup yields CDR1 SEHNR and CDR2 FQNEAQ (reference sequence). The CDR3 protein is CASSFEANSPLHF. The CDR3 DNA sequence: TGTGCCAGCAGCTTCGAGGCTAATTCACCCCTCCACTTT.

The genes are TRBV11-2 and TRBJ2-1, with unresolved D. CDR1 and CDR2 from the germline V gene are SGHAT and FQNNGV. Trimming cost V 5 bases and J 10 bases, with 21 bases left between them. CDR3 size: 15 residues. The CDR3: CASSLPPLPRQEQFF. For the CDR3, the DNA is TGTGCCAGCAGCCTACCCCCCCTTCCCAGGCAAGAGCAGTTCTTC.

Details on this clone: The junction does not match germline at one end; this may be a read error. The chain has TRBV7-7 and TRBJ1-1, with D uncertain. Germline V gene data show CDR1 as SSHAT and CDR2 as FNYEAQ (reference sequence). This CDR3 region has 13 residues. The CDR3 region is CASSLNRNTEAFF. Here the CDR3 DNA reads TGTGCTAGCAGCTTAAACAGGAACACTGAAGCTTTCTTT.

The V call is TRBV6-1, the J call TRBJ1-1; TRBD1 aligns across 7 bases. J gave up 0 bases and V 6 bases, and 1 base lay outside the gene matches. This CDR3 contains 13 residues. The germline CDR1 and CDR2 sequences are MNHNS and SASEGT. CDR3 bases: TGTGCCAGCAGGGGACAGCTGAACACTGAAGCTTTCTTT. Its translation is CASRGQLNTEAFF.

The chain is built from TRBV6-5 and TRBJ2-1; 7 bases agree with TRBD2. From germline, CDR1 is MNHEY and CDR2 SVGAGI. Trimming cost V 2 bases and J 5 bases; bases outside gene matches: 6. CDR3 size: 15 residues. The DNA for the CDR3 is TGTGCCAGCAGTTACAAGGGGAGGGGTCACAATGAGCAGTTCTTC. It codes for CASSYKGRGHNEQFF.

Only one count was recorded for this clone. The rearrangement joins TRBV10-3 to TRBJ2-5, with TRBD1 as a possible D gene (6 bases). CDR1 is ENHRY, CDR2 SYGVKD, per germline. The CDR3 is 14 amino acids. V was cut by 7 bases and J by 3 bases, with 15 bases left in between. The CDR3 spells CAIKRTDSEETQYF. Written as DNA, the CDR3 is TGTGCCATCAAGAGGACGGACAGTGAAGAGACCCAGTACTTC.

The CDR3 here is CASSWGQLDGYTF. In DNA form, the CDR3 reads TGTGCCAGCAGCTGGGGACAGCTCGATGGCTACACCTTC. The V gene is TRBV5-6, the J gene TRBJ1-2; TRBD1 matches 7 bases. The CDR3 covers 13 residues. CDR1 and CDR2 (germline): SGHDT, YYEEEE. V lost 3 bases, J lost 6 bases, and 5 bases stayed unmatched. Full variable domain (remainder filled in from reference TRBV5-6 and TRBJ1-2): DAGVTQSPTHLIKTRGQQVTLRCSPKSGHDTVSWYQQALGQGPQFIFQYYEEEERQRGNFPDRFSGHQFPNYSSELNVNALLLGDSALYLCASSWGQLDGYTFGSGTRLTVV.

This clone appeared a single time. V gene TRBV27 combines with J gene TRBJ1-5; 9 nucleotides line up with TRBD1. The CDR3 covers 14 residues. V shed 6 bases and J 7 bases; nucleotides not matched to a gene: 7. Looked up from germline, CDR1 is MNHEY and CDR2 is SMNVEV (reference sequence). CDR3: CASSVDRGGQPQHF. The CDR3 bases are TGTGCCAGCAGCGTGGACAGGGGAGGCCAGCCCCAGCATTTT.

The count of this clone is one. The chain carries TRBV6-5 and TRBJ2-5; D possibly uses TRBD1 or TRBD2 (5 bases each). This CDR3 has 15 amino acids. The V end was cut by 6 bases, the J end by 1 base, with 15 bases between. In germline, CDR1 is MNHEY, CDR2 SVGAGI. The CDR3 spells CASSRGRGPQETQYF. For the CDR3, the DNA is TGTGCCAGCAGCCGGGGACGGGGCCCCCAAGAGACCCAGTACTTC.

This sequence joins TRBV6-1 and TRBJ2-7; D not resolved. The V and J ends lost 5 bases and 3 bases respectively, with 5 bases between them. Germline CDR1 and CDR2: MNHNS and SASEGT. The CDR3 has 11 amino acids. CDR3 coding DNA: TGTGCCAGCAGTTATAACTACGAGCAGTACTTC. This encodes CASSYNYEQYF.

The V call is TRBV29-1, the J call TRBJ2-3; no clear D. The V end was cut by 5 bases, the J end by 3 bases, with 12 bases between. CDR3 size: 13 residues. Germline CDR1 reads SQVTM; CDR2 reads ANQGSEA. CDR3 DNA: TGCAGCGTTTCTCAGGTTGGGACAGATACGCAGTATTTT. Its protein is CSVSQVGTDTQYF.